This T cell receptor beta chain was obtained from a study of blood T cells in healthy people across ages. Regarding the study as a whole: Relative to aged donors, long-lived donors carried more naive CD4+ cells and displayed higher diversity.

V gave up 5 bases and J gave up 3 bases, with 14 bases separating them. From germline, CDR1 is SEHNR and CDR2 FQNEAQ (reference sequence). The CDR3 is 15 amino acids. The table lists this clonotype with a few counts. Its antigen is undetermined. Combining a sample-barcoded 5' primer with a J-beta primer mix, a second PCR ran for about 7 to 11 cycles. Each CDR3 protein gets one entry after TCRdb re-called the 5' RACE reads with MiXCR. The sample contains roughly 570,000 distinct CDR3 sequences, 27% of which appear only once. The TCR was taken from a woman in her 70s in good health. The rearrangement joins TRBV7-9 to TRBJ1-3; D call uncertain. Sequenced input: blood. CDR3 sequence reads: CASSLRGRDGNTIYF. The CDR3, as DNA: TGTGCCAGCAGCCTCCGTGGAAGGGATGGAAACACCATATATTTT.